This T cell receptor (beta chain) was identified in a study of blood T cell repertoires in COVID-19. Here immunoSEQ multiplex PCR was the method, and the copy in TCRdb shows in-frame clones only, minus some. The sample holds tens of thousands of clones, about 90% seen once. Sequencing input: peripheral blood. This sequence was found in a man between 65 and 85 years old with active COVID-19.

Written as DNA, the CDR3 is TGTGCCAGCAGGCGGACTAGCAGGCAGACCCAGTACTTC. Amino acid sequence: CASRRTSRQTQYF. The rearrangement uses TRBV6-5 and TRBJ2-5; 8 bases map to TRBD2. The germline CDR1 and CDR2 sequences are MNHEY and SVGAGI. The CDR3 is 13 amino acids. The junction had 6 bases not matched to a gene; V was cut back by 6 bases and J by 6 bases.